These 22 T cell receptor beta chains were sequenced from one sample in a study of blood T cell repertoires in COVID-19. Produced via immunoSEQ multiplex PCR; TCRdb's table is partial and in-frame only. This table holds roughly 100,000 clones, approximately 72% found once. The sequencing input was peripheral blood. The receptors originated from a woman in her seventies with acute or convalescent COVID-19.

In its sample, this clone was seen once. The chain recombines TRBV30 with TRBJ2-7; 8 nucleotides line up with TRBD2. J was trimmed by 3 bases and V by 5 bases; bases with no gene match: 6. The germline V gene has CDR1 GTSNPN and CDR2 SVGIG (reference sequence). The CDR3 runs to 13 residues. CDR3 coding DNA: TGTGCCTGGGTTCGGGGGGGGAACTACGAGCAGTACTTC. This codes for CAWVRGGNYEQYF. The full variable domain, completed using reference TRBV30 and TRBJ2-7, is SQTIHQWPATLVQPVGSPLSLECTVEGTSNPNLYWYRQAAGRGLQLLFYSVGIGQISSEVPQNLSASRPQDRQFILSSKKLLLSDSGFYLCAWVRGGNYEQYFGPGTRLTVT.

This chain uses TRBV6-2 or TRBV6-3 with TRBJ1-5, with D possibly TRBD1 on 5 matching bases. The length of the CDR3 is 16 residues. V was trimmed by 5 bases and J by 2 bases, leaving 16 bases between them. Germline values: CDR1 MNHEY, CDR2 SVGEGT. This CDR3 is CASSEAGVLGNQPQHF. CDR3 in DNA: TGTGCCAGCAGTGAGGCGGGGGTCTTGGGCAATCAGCCCCAGCATTTT.

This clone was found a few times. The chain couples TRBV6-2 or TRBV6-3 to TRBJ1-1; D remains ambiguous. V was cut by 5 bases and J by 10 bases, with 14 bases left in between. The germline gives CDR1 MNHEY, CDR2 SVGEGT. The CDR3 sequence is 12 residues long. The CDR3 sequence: CASSRAKSTAFF. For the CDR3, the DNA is TGTGCCAGCAGTCGTGCAAAGTCTACAGCTTTCTTT.

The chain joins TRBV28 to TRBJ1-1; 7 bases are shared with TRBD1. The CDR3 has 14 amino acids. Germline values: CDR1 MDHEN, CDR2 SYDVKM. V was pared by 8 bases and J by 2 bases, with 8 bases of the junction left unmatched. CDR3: CASLAGQLNTEAFF. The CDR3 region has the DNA TGTGCCAGCTTAGCGGGACAGCTTAACACTGAAGCTTTCTTT. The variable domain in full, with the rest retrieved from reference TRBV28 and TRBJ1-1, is DVKVTQSSRYLVKRTGEKVFLECVQDMDHENMFWYRQDPGLGLRLIYFSYDVKMKEKGDIPEGYSVSREKKERFSLILESASTNQTSMYLCASLAGQLNTEAFFGQGTRLTVV.

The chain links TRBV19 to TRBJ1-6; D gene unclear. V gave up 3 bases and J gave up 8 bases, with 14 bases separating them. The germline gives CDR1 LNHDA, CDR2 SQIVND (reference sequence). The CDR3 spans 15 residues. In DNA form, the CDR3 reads TGTGCCAGTAGTATCCGCCCCCTCGGGGATTCACCCCTCCACTTT. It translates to CASSIRPLGDSPLHF.

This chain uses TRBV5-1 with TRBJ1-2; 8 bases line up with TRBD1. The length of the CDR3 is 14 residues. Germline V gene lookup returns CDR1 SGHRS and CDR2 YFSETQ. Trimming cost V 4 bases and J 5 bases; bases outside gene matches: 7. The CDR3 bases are TGCGCCAGCAGCAGCGACAGGGGCGATTATGGCTACACCTTC. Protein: CASSSDRGDYGYTF.

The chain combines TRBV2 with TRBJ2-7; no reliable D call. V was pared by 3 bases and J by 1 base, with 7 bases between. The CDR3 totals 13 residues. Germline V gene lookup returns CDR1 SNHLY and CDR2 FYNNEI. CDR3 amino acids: CASSEGSSYEQYF. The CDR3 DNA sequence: TGTGCCAGCAGTGAGGGCAGTTCCTACGAGCAGTACTTC.

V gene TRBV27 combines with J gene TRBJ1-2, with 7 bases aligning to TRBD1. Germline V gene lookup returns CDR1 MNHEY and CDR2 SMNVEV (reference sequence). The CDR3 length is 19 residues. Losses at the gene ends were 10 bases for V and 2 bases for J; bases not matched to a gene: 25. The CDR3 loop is CATRRIIALETGMNYGYTF. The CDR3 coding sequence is TGTGCCACCCGCAGGATTATCGCTCTAGAGACAGGGATGAACTATGGCTACACCTTC.

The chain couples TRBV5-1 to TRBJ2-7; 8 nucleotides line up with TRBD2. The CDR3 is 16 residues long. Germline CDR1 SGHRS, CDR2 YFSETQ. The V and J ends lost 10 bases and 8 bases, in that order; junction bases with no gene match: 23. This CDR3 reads CACLRGRGGRGGQQYF. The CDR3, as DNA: TGCGCCTGTTTGCGCGGTCGGGGGGGCCGGGGGGGGCAGCAGTACTTC.

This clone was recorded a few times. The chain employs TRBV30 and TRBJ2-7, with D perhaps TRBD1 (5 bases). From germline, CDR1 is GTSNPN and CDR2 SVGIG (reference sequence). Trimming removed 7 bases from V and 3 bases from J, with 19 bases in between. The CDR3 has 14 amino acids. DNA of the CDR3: TGTGCCTCCGTTTACTGGGGCATGGGCTACGAGCAGTACTTC. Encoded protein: CASVYWGMGYEQYF.

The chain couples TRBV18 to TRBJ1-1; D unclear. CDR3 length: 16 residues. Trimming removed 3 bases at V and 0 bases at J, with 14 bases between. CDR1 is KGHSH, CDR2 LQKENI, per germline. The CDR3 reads CASSPRLNSMNTEAFF. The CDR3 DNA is TGTGCCAGCTCACCTAGACTGAACTCAATGAACACTGAAGCTTTCTTT.

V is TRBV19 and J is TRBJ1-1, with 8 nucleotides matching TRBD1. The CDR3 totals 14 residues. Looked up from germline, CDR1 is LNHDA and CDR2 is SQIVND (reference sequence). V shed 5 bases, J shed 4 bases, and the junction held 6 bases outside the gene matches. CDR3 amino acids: CASSSRGLGTEAFF. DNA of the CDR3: TGTGCCAGTAGTTCCAGGGGGCTCGGCACTGAAGCTTTCTTT.

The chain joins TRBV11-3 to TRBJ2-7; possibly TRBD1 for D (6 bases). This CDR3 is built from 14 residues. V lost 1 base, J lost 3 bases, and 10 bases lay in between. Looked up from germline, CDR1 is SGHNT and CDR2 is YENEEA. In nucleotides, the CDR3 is TGTGCCAGCAGCTTAGTCTGGGGGCTCTACGAGCAGTACTTC. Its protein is CASSLVWGLYEQYF.

For the CDR3, the DNA is TGTGCCACCAGCGCGAACAGGGGGTACGAGCAGTACTTC. It codes for CATSANRGYEQYF. The chain employs TRBV15 and TRBJ2-7; 8 positions agree with TRBD1. CDR3 length: 13 amino acids. V shed 5 bases and J 4 bases; nucleotides not matched to a gene: 4. Germline CDR1 and CDR2: LNHNV and YYDKDF (reference sequence). Looking up the rest from reference TRBV15 and TRBJ2-7 gives the full variable domain: DAMVIQNPRYQVTQFGKPVTLSCSQTLNHNVMYWYQQKSSQAPKLLFHYYDKDFNNEADTPDNFQSRRPNTSFCFLDIRSPGLGDTAMYLCATSANRGYEQYFGPGTRLTVT.

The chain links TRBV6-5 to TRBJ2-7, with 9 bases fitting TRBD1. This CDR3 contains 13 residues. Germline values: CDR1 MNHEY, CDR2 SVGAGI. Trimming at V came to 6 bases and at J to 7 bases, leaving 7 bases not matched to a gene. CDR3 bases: TGTGCCAGCAGCCCCGGACAGGGGAGGGAGCAGTACTTC. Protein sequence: CASSPGQGREQYF.

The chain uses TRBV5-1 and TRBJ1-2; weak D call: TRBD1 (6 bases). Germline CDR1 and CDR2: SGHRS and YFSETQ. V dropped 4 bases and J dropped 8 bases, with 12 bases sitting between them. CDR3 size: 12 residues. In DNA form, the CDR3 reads TGCGCCAGCAGCCCGACAGGTACGGGCTACACCTTC. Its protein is CASSPTGTGYTF.

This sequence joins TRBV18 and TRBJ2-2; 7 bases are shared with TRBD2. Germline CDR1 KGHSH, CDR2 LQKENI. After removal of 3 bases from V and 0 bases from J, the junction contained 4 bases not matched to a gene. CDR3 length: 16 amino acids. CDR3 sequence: CASSPNGGANTGELFF. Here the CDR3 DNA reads TGTGCCAGCTCACCCAATGGGGGGGCGAACACCGGGGAGCTGTTTTTT.

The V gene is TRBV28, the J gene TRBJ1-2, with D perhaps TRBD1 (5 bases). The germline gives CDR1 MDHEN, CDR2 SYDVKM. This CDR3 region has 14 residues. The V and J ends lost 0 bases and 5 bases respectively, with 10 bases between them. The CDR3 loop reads CASSLWGPQYGYTF. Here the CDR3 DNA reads TGTGCCAGCAGTTTATGGGGGCCCCAATATGGCTACACCTTC.

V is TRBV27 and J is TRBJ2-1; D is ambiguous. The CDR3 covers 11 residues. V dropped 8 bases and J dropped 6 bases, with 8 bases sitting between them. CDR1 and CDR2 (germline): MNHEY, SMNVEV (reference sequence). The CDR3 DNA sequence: TGTGCCAGCGCCGGGTCCAATGAGCAGTTCTTC. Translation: CASAGSNEQFF.

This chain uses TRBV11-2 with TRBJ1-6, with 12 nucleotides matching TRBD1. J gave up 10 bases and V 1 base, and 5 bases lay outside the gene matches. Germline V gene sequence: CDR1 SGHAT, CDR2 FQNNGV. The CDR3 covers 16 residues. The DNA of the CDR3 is TGTGCCAGCAGCTTAGCGGGGACAGGGGGCAAATCACCCCTCCACTTT. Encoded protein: CASSLAGTGGKSPLHF.

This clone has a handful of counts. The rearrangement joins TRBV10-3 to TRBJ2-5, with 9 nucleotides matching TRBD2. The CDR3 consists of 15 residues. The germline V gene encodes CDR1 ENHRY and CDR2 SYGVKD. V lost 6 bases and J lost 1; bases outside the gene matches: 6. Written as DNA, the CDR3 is TGTGCCATCAGAGACAGCGGGGGGATCCAAGAGACCCAGTACTTC. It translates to CAIRDSGGIQETQYF.

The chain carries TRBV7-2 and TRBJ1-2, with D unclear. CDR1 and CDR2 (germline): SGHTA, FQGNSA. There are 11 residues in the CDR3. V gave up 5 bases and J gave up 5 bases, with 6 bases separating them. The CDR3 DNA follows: TGTGCCAGCAGCCGCGATTATGGCTACACCTTC. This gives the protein CASSRDYGYTF.